Listed here is a single T cell receptor beta chain. These data are taken from a study of T cell changes during pregnancy in multiple sclerosis. Libraries were prepared by immunoSEQ multiplex PCR; TCRdb keeps only in-frame clonotypes and omits some of them. The sample contains about 110,000 clones, roughly nine tenths of which appear only once. The source was peripheral blood, collected after pregnancy. This sequence was found in a female donor with multiple sclerosis, enrolled in a pregnancy study.

This chain's CDR3 is CASSVTSGGKDTQYF. CDR3 DNA sequence: TGTGCCAGCAGCGTTACTAGCGGGGGAAAAGATACGCAGTATTTT. The V gene is TRBV13, the J gene TRBJ2-3; TRBD2 matches 11 bases. The ends lost 5 bases at V and 5 bases at J; junction bases unmatched: 6. CDR1 PRHDT and CDR2 FYEKMQ come from the germline V gene (reference sequence). CDR3 length equals 15 residues.